A single sample is the source of the 9 T cell receptor beta chains below, sequenced in a study of memory CD4+ T cells and cytomegalovirus serostatus. The sort gate was single viable CD3+CD4+CD8-CD45RO+ cells for memory CD4+ T cells. TCRdb's copy holds only in-frame clones and misses some; the assay was immunoSEQ multiplex PCR. Here the sample spans about 57,000 clones, 70% to 80% being singletons. The sequenced sample was memory CD4+ T cells from blood. The receptors shown here come from an adult in good health and CMV-seronegative.

This clone has just a few counts. The rearrangement links TRBV10-3 to TRBJ1-2; D is perhaps TRBD1 (5 bases). The V gene's germline CDR1 is ENHRY and CDR2 SYGVKD. V was pared by 11 bases and J by 3 bases, with 16 bases between. CDR3 length equals 13 residues. This CDR3 reads CASTAQKDYGYTF. The CDR3 region has the DNA TGTGCCTCGACAGCTCAAAAGGACTATGGCTACACCTTC.

The rearrangement uses TRBV28 and TRBJ1-2; D is undetermined. Germline CDR1 reads MDHEN; CDR2 reads SYDVKM. This CDR3 contains 13 residues. With 2 bases removed from V and 6 bases from J, the gap between germline ends came to 10 bases. The CDR3 DNA follows: TGTGCCAGCAGTTTACGTCCTGGGAATGGCTACACCTTC. This translates into CASSLRPGNGYTF.

This sequence joins TRBV2 and TRBJ2-1; 10 positions match TRBD1. J gave up 8 bases and V 4 bases, and 8 bases lay outside the gene matches. The CDR3 consists of 15 residues. Per germline, CDR1 SNHLY and CDR2 FYNNEI. The CDR3 reads CASSVWDRGPHEQFF. CDR3 sequence (DNA): TGTGCCAGCAGTGTATGGGACAGGGGTCCCCATGAGCAGTTCTTC.

The V and J genes are TRBV20-1 and TRBJ2-2; unclear D gene. The V end lost 2 bases, the J end lost 5 bases, and 3 bases lay between the germline ends. CDR3 length equals 11 residues. CDR1 DFQATT and CDR2 SNEGSKA come from the germline V gene (reference sequence). The CDR3 loop is CSARRTGELFF. The CDR3 DNA reads as TGCAGTGCTAGAAGGACCGGGGAGCTGTTTTTT.

The J gene is TRBJ1-6, the V gene TRBV2; 9 positions match TRBD1. The trim removed 7 bases at V and 9 bases at J, leaving 7 bases unmatched. CDR1 SNHLY and CDR2 FYNNEI come from the germline V gene. The CDR3 totals 14 residues. Here the CDR3 reads CASTPGQGSSPLHF. The CDR3 DNA follows: TGTGCCAGCACCCCGGGACAGGGAAGTTCACCCCTCCACTTT.

The table lists this clone with a count of one. The rearrangement joins TRBV15 to TRBJ1-5, with D tentatively TRBD1 (6 bases). This CDR3 has 16 residues. The germline V gene has CDR1 LNHNV and CDR2 YYDKDF (reference sequence). V shed 3 bases and J shed 2 bases, with 14 bases lying between them. The CDR3 DNA follows: TGTGCCACCAGCAGTGGGGGCGGAGGGGGCAATCAGCCCCAGCATTTT. Translated: CATSSGGGGGNQPQHF.

The chain combines TRBV9 with TRBJ2-1, with D tentatively TRBD1 (6 bases). CDR3 length: 15 residues. Germline V gene data show CDR1 as SGDLS and CDR2 as YYNGEE. Between the trimmed V and J ends, which lost 0 bases and 5 bases, there was a span of 12 bases. CDR3 in DNA: TGTGCCAGCAGCGTAGAGGCAGGGGCCGACAATGAGCAGTTCTTC. Translated: CASSVEAGADNEQFF.

The CDR3 DNA is TGTGCCAGCAGTTTAACGGTCTGGGGGGGCGCGAGAGAGCCCGGCTACACCTTC. This codes for CASSLTVWGGAREPGYTF. V gene TRBV27 combines with J gene TRBJ1-2, with D tentatively TRBD1 (6 bases). The germline gives CDR1 MNHEY, CDR2 SMNVEV (reference sequence). The V and J ends lost 2 bases and 8 bases respectively, with 27 bases between them. This CDR3 contains 18 residues.

The table lists this clone with a few counts. This rearrangement joins TRBV19 to TRBJ1-3; unclear D gene. The CDR3 contains 14 residues. Deletions cut 8 bases from V and 0 bases from J, with 11 bases between. Germline V gives CDR1 LNHDA, CDR2 SQIVND (reference sequence). Written as DNA, the CDR3 is TGTGCCAGTCTACAGACAATCTCTGGAAACACCATATATTTT. Residues: CASLQTISGNTIYF.